The 27 T cell receptor beta chains listed next were all sequenced from one sample in a study of T-cell reconstitution after alpha-beta-depleted transplantation in children. TCRbeta library construction was performed incorporating unique molecular identifiers. TCRdb itself ran the PCR reads through MiXCR, one entry per CDR3 protein. The table includes 550,000 to 800,000 distinct CDR3 sequences, roughly 13% detected once. The sample in question was PBMCs, obtained before TCRalphabeta/CD19-depleted stem cell transplant. Receptors originate from a girl aged 2 to 10 with congenital amegakaryocytic thrombocytopenia, due to receive a stem cell transplant.

The V call is TRBV20-1, the J call TRBJ1-5; D is unclear. V was pared by 2 bases and J by 3 bases, with 8 bases between. CDR3 size: 13 residues. From germline, CDR1 is DFQATT and CDR2 SNEGSKA (reference sequence). This CDR3 reads CSARFGYNQPQHF. Here the CDR3 DNA reads TGCAGTGCTAGATTCGGATACAATCAGCCCCAGCATTTT.

In its sample, this clonotype was seen a few times. The rearrangement joins TRBV7-9 to TRBJ2-5, with TRBD1 identical over 8 bases. The CDR3 loop spans 14 amino acids. V was pared by 5 bases and J by 2 bases, with 4 bases of the junction left unmatched. The germline gives CDR1 SEHNR, CDR2 FQNEAQ (reference sequence). CDR3: CASSVDREQETQYF. In nucleotides, the CDR3 is TGTGCCAGCAGCGTGGACAGGGAACAAGAGACCCAGTACTTC.

J is TRBJ2-3 and V is TRBV15; 8 bases are shared with TRBD2. In germline, CDR1 is LNHNV, CDR2 YYDKDF (reference sequence). This CDR3 has 17 residues. V was pared by 2 bases and J by 4 bases, with 11 bases of the junction left unmatched. The CDR3 DNA sequence: TGTGCCACCAGCAGACGTATAGCGGGAAACTTGGCAGATACGCAGTATTTT. This translates into CATSRRIAGNLADTQYF.

This clonotype has ten or more counts. This chain connects TRBV5-1 to TRBJ2-3; D is unresolved. CDR3 size: 23 residues. The germline V gene encodes CDR1 SGHRS and CDR2 YFSETQ. Trimming left V 0 bases short and J 4 bases short, with 36 bases between. The CDR3 DNA reads TGCGCCAGCAGCTTGGCCCGGCTCATCGAGGCAGTGCCGAACCAAGCCCTCCCAGATACGCAGTATTTT. Its protein is CASSLARLIEAVPNQALPDTQYF.

In this sample, this clonotype turned up many times. This chain connects TRBV29-1 to TRBJ1-2; D remains unclear. Germline-derived CDR1 and CDR2 are SQVTM and ANQGSEA. CDR3 length: 14 residues. Trimming took 0 bases from V and 4 from J, leaving 12 bases between them. The CDR3 region is CSVEDQRRSYGYTF. As DNA, the CDR3 is TGCAGCGTTGAAGATCAACGGCGGTCCTATGGCTACACCTTC.

This clonotype was observed many times. The rearrangement joins TRBV28 to TRBJ2-7; D tentatively reads TRBD1 or TRBD2 (5 bases each). The CDR3 has 13 residues. Trimming pared 3 bases from V and 5 bases from J, leaving 11 bases between. CDR1 and CDR2 (germline): MDHEN, SYDVKM. CDR3 loop: CASSFIWGNEQYF. The CDR3 DNA reads as TGTGCCAGCAGTTTTATCTGGGGGAACGAGCAGTACTTC.

This clonotype was detected only a few times. The rearrangement uses TRBV20-1 and TRBJ2-2, with D hard to call. V was clipped by 5 bases and J by 6 bases, with 7 bases between them. CDR3 length equals 11 residues. The germline CDR1 and CDR2 sequences are DFQATT and SNEGSKA (reference sequence). CDR3 bases: TGCAGTGCTCAAAATTCCGGGGAGCTGTTTTTT. Protein sequence: CSAQNSGELFF.

This clonotype has a count of ten or more. This chain uses TRBV19 with TRBJ1-5; D is undetermined. CDR1 is LNHDA, CDR2 SQIVND, per germline (reference sequence). CDR3 length: 15 residues. V shed 7 bases and J shed 0 bases, with 13 bases lying between them. CDR3 sequence: CASNIGDPSNQPQHF. The CDR3 nucleotides read TGTGCCAGTAATATCGGAGATCCTAGCAATCAGCCCCAGCATTTT.

V gene TRBV2 combines with J gene TRBJ2-1, with 8 bases lining up with TRBD2. With 5 bases clipped from V and 3 bases from J, the junction kept 3 bases outside the gene matches. CDR1 and CDR2 from the germline V gene are SNHLY and FYNNEI. This CDR3 contains 14 residues. The CDR3 bases are TGTGCCAGCAGTATAGCGGGGCGCTACAATGAGCAGTTCTTC. It encodes CASSIAGRYNEQFF. Together with reference TRBV2 and TRBJ2-1, the CDR3 gives the full variable domain: EPEVTQTPSHQVTQMGQEVILRCVPISNHLYFYWYRQILGQKVEFLVSFYNNEISEKSEIFDDQFSVERPDGSNFTLKIRSTKLEDSAMYFCASSIAGRYNEQFFGPGTRLTVL.

This rearrangement joins TRBV30 to TRBJ2-3, with TRBD2 matching 7 bases. The junction had 17 bases not matched to a gene; V was cut back by 8 bases and J by 6 bases. CDR3 length: 15 amino acids. The germline gives CDR1 GTSNPN, CDR2 SVGIG (reference sequence). The CDR3 DNA is TGTGCCCGGACCCGGCTAGCGGTAACCGTGGATACGCAGTATTTT. It translates to CARTRLAVTVDTQYF.

The chain carries TRBV27 and TRBJ2-1; possible D gene TRBD2, 6 bases. The CDR3 is 15 amino acids. V lost 6 bases and J 4 bases, leaving 16 bases between the germline ends. From germline, CDR1 is MNHEY and CDR2 SMNVEV (reference sequence). The CDR3 spells CASRTTLAMYNEQFF. CDR3 DNA sequence: TGTGCCAGCAGGACCACTCTAGCGATGTACAATGAGCAGTTCTTC.

Concerning this clonotype itself: This may be a read error: a much more frequent sequence differs by one nucleotide. The chain recombines TRBV7-2 with TRBJ2-3; D unclear. This CDR3 contains 13 residues. Germline V gene data show CDR1 as SGHTA and CDR2 as FQGNSA. The CDR3 coding sequence is TGTGCCAGCAGCTCCCGGTTTGGGGATACGCACTATTTT. Its translation is CASSSRFGDTHYF.

Note on this clonotype: A read error may explain this, as a much larger clone is one base away. V and J are TRBV4-2 and TRBJ2-1; no definite D call. This CDR3 contains 15 residues. Germline V CDR1 and CDR2: LGHNA, YNFKEQ. V lost 1 base, J lost 2 bases, and 9 bases lay in between. The CDR3 reads CASSQGRATYNEQFF. CDR3 sequence (DNA): TGTGCCAGCAGCCAAGGGAGAGCTACCTACAATGAGCAGTTCTTC.

There are many counts of this clonotype. The rearrangement links TRBV5-1 to TRBJ2-3; D gene unclear. Germline V CDR1 and CDR2: SGHRS, YFSETQ. CDR3 length: 13 residues. With 5 bases removed from V and 2 bases from J, the gap between germline ends came to 9 bases. This chain's CDR3 is CASREQLTDTQYF. In DNA form, the CDR3 reads TGCGCCAGCAGGGAACAGCTCACAGATACGCAGTATTTT. Together with reference TRBV5-1 and TRBJ2-3, the CDR3 gives the full variable domain: KAGVTQTPRYLIKTRGQQVTLSCSPISGHRSVSWYQQTPGQGLQFLFEYFSETQRNKGNFPGRFSGRQFSNSRSEMNVSTLELGDSALYLCASREQLTDTQYFGPGTRLTVL.

Points on this clonotype: A much larger clone lies a single base off, so this may be a read error. The V and J genes are TRBV7-2 and TRBJ2-7; 8 bases line up with TRBD2. The CDR3 loop spans 14 amino acids. Germline lookup yields CDR1 SGHTA and CDR2 FQGNSA. The V and J ends lost 8 bases and 3 bases, in that order; junction bases with no gene match: 9. This CDR3 reads CASGQTSGYYEQYF. The CDR3 DNA sequence: TGTGCCAGCGGCCAAACTAGCGGATACTACGAGCAGTACTTC.

A few counts support this clonotype. The J gene is TRBJ2-6, the V gene TRBV3-1, with D possibly matching TRBD2 (6 bases). Trimming stripped 6 bases from V and 7 bases from J, with 13 bases between. Looked up from germline, CDR1 is LGHDT and CDR2 is YNNKEL (reference sequence). The CDR3 loop spans 14 amino acids. The CDR3 protein is CASRPGLQANVLTF. The CDR3 coding sequence is TGTGCCAGCAGACCGGGACTGCAAGCCAACGTCCTGACTTTC. The full variable domain, completed using reference TRBV3-1 and TRBJ2-6, is DTAVSQTPKYLVTQMGNDKSIKCEQNLGHDTMYWYKQDSKKFLKIMFSYNNKELIINETVPNRFSPKSPDKAHLNLHINSLELGDSAVYFCASRPGLQANVLTFGAGSRLTVL.

This clonotype has at least ten counts. The chain combines TRBV5-6 with TRBJ1-2; D gene unclear. Trimming removed 4 bases at V and 6 bases at J, with 7 bases between. CDR3 length equals 11 residues. The germline CDR1 and CDR2 sequences are SGHDT and YYEEEE. In DNA, the CDR3 is TGTGCCAGCAGCGCCTCAAATGGCTACACCTTC. Translation gives CASSASNGYTF.

The chain carries TRBV6-1 and TRBJ2-2; D may be TRBD1 (6 bases). CDR1 is MNHNS and CDR2 is SASEGT in the germline V gene. V lost 5 bases to trimming and J lost 5 bases, with 15 bases between them. The CDR3 spans 15 residues. The CDR3 reads CASSKTQQGTGELFF. CDR3 bases: TGTGCCAGCAGTAAGACTCAACAGGGTACCGGGGAGCTGTTTTTT.

V gene TRBV30 combines with J gene TRBJ2-2; D gene ambiguous. The length of the CDR3 is 12 residues. Germline V gene lookup returns CDR1 GTSNPN and CDR2 SVGIG (reference sequence). V dropped 3 bases and J dropped 3 bases, with 5 bases sitting between them. As DNA, the CDR3 is TGTGCCTGGAGACTTGACACCGGGGAGCTGTTTTTT. Its protein is CAWRLDTGELFF.

This clonotype was counted ten times or more. The rearrangement uses TRBV7-2 and TRBJ2-1; 15 bases fit TRBD2. Trimming took 5 bases from V and 5 from J; bases not matched to a gene: 19. CDR3 size: 21 residues. Germline V lookup: CDR1 SGHTA, CDR2 FQGNSA. The CDR3 DNA reads as TGTGCCAGCAGCACTAATCTCCTTCGGACTAGCGGGAGGGCCTGGCACAATGAGCAGTTCTTC. Amino acid sequence: CASSTNLLRTSGRAWHNEQFF.

In this sample, this clonotype turned up many times. CDR3 sequence (DNA): TGCGCCAGCAGCTTGAACCCAGGACAGGGTGACTATGGCTACACCTTC. It codes for CASSLNPGQGDYGYTF. The V and J genes are TRBV5-1 and TRBJ1-2; 8 bases are a match to TRBD1. The ends lost 1 base at V and 3 bases at J; junction bases unmatched: 8. Germline CDR1 is SGHRS and CDR2 is YFSETQ. The CDR3 spans 16 residues.

This clonotype was counted many times. The chain has TRBV5-1 and TRBJ1-1; no definite D call. V gave up 7 bases and J gave up 2 bases, with 12 bases separating them. Per the germline V gene, CDR1 is SGHRS and CDR2 is YFSETQ. The CDR3 has 13 residues. CDR3 sequence reads: CASAQDVNTEAFF. In DNA, the CDR3 is TGCGCCAGCGCCCAGGACGTCAACACTGAAGCTTTCTTT.

V usage is TRBV5-1 and J usage is TRBJ2-3; 12 bases align to TRBD2. Germline assignment: CDR1 SGHRS and CDR2 YFSETQ. V lost 4 bases to trimming and J lost 5 bases; unmatched junction nucleotides: 8. This CDR3 has 16 amino acids. The CDR3 DNA reads TGCGCCAGCAGCGGAACTAGCGGGAGGAGGATAGATACGCAGTATTTT. Translation: CASSGTSGRRIDTQYF.

This clonotype showed up many times. The chain combines TRBV20-1 with TRBJ2-1; no definite D call. V was cut by 6 bases and J by 8 bases, with 11 bases left in between. Germline V gene sequence: CDR1 DFQATT, CDR2 SNEGSKA (reference sequence). CDR3 length: 11 amino acids. The DNA of the CDR3 is TGCAGTGCGGATACCAAGGATGAGCAGTTCTTC. The encoded protein is CSADTKDEQFF.

J is TRBJ2-3 and V is TRBV20-1; D is perhaps TRBD1 or TRBD2 (5 bases each). CDR1 is DFQATT, CDR2 SNEGSKA, per germline (reference sequence). The CDR3 runs to 16 residues. Deletions cut 1 base from V and 5 bases from J, with 19 bases between. CDR3 in amino acids: CSARGERARRGDTQYF. CDR3 DNA sequence: TGCAGTGCTAGAGGTGAGAGGGCCAGAAGGGGAGATACGCAGTATTTT.

With regard to this clonotype: This may come from a read error, since a much larger clone is one base off. The rearrangement links TRBV10-3 to TRBJ2-1; D perhaps matches TRBD2 (5 bases). This CDR3 region has 13 residues. Germline V gene sequence: CDR1 ENHRY, CDR2 SYGVKD. The chain's CDR3 is CVIGSGDYNEQFF. Here the CDR3 DNA reads TGTGTCATCGGAAGCGGAGACTACAATGAGCAGTTCTTC.

CDR3 nucleotides: TGTGCCAGCAGTTTAGATAAATACGAGCAGTACTTC. Amino acid sequence: CASSLDKYEQYF. The V call is TRBV12-3 or TRBV12-4, the J call TRBJ2-7, with unresolved D. The CDR3 consists of 12 residues. V lost 1 base and J 4 bases, leaving 5 bases between the germline ends.